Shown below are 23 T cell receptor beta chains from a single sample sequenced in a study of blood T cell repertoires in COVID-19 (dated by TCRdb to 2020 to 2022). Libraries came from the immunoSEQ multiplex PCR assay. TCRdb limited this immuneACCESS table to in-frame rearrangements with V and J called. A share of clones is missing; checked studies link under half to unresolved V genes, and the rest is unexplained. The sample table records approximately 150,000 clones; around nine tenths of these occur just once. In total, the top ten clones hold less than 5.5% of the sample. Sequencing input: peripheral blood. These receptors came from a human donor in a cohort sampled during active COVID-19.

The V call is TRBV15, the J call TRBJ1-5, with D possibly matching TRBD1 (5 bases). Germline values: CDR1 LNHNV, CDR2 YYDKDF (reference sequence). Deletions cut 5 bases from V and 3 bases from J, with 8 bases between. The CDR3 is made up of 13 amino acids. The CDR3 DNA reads TGTGCCACCAGCGGACAATACAATCAGCCCCAGCATTTT. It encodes CATSGQYNQPQHF. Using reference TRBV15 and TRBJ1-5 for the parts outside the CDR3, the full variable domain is DAMVIQNPRYQVTQFGKPVTLSCSQTLNHNVMYWYQQKSSQAPKLLFHYYDKDFNNEADTPDNFQSRRPNTSFCFLDIRSPGLGDTAMYLCATSGQYNQPQHFGDGTRLSIL.

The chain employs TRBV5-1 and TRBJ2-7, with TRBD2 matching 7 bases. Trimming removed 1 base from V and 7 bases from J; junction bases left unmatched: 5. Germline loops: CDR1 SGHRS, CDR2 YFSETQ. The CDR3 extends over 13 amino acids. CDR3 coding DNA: TGCGCCAGCAGCTTGCTAGCGGCTTATGAGCAGTACTTC. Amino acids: CASSLLAAYEQYF.

The CDR3 DNA sequence: TGCGCCAGCAGCCCCCTGACTAGCGGGGGATCCGTGGGGGCCAACGTCCTGACTTTC. Translation: CASSPLTSGGSVGANVLTF. The rearrangement joins TRBV4-3 to TRBJ2-6; 12 bases fit TRBD2. The germline CDR1 and CDR2 sequences are LGHNA and YSLEER. With V trimmed by 4 bases and J by 4 bases, 11 bases remained unmatched. The CDR3 length is 19 residues.

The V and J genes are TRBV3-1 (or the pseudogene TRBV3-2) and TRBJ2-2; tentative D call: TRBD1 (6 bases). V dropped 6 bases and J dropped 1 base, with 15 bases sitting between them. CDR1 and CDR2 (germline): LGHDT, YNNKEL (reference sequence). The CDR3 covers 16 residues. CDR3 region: CASSRPQGLNTGELFF. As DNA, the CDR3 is TGTGCCAGCAGTCGACCACAGGGTTTGAACACCGGGGAGCTGTTTTTT.

Written as DNA, the CDR3 is TGTGCCAGCAGTCAGAGTAGCACCACTGAAGCTTTCTTT. Residues: CASSQSSTTEAFF. The chain couples TRBV6-4 to TRBJ1-1; D call uncertain. CDR1 and CDR2 from the germline V gene are MRHNA and SNTAGT. The V end lost 5 bases, the J end lost 4 bases, and 11 bases lay between the germline ends. The CDR3 runs 13 residues.

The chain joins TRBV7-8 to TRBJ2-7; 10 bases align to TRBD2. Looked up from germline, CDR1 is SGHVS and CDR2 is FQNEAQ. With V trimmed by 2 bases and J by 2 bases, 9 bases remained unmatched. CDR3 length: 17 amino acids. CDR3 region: CASSLYKPGLATYEQYF. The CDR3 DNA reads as TGTGCCAGCAGCTTATACAAACCGGGACTAGCGACCTACGAGCAGTACTTC.

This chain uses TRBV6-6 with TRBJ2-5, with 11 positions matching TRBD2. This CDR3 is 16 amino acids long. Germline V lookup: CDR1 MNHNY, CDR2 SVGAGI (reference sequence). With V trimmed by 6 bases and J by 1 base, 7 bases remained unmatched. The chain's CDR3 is CASRKGLADFQETQYF. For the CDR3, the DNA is TGTGCCAGCAGAAAGGGACTAGCGGACTTCCAAGAGACCCAGTACTTC.

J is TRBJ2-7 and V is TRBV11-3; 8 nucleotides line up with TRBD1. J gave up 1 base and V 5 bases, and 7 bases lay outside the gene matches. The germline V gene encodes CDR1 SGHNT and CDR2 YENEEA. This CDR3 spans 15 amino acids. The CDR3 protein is CASSSGQGVSYEQYF. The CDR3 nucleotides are TGTGCCAGCAGCAGCGGACAGGGAGTATCCTACGAGCAGTACTTC.

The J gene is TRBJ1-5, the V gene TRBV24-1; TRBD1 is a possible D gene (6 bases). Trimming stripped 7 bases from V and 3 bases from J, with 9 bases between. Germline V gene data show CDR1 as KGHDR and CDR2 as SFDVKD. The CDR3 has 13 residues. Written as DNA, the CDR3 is TGTGCCACCAGCCGGACAGCCAATCAGCCCCAGCATTTT. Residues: CATSRTANQPQHF.

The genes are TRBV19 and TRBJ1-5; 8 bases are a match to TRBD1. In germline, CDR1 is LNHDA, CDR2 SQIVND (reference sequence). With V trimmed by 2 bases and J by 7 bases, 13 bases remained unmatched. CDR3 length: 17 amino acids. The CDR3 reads CASSISLVGTGEQPQHF. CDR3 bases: TGTGCCAGTAGTATATCCCTTGTGGGGACAGGCGAACAGCCCCAGCATTTT.

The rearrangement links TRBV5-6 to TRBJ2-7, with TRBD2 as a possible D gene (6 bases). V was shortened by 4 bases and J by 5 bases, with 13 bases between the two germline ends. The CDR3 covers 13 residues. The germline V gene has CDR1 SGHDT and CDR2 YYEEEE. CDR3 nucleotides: TGTGCCAGCAGCCGGGAGATAGGGGACGAGCAGTACTTC. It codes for CASSREIGDEQYF.

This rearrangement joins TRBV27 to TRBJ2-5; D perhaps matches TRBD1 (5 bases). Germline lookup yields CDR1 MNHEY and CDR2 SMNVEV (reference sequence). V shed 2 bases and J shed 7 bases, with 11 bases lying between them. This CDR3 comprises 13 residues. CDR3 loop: CASSLTGSVTQYF. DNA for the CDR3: TGTGCCAGCAGTTTAACAGGTTCAGTGACCCAGTACTTC.

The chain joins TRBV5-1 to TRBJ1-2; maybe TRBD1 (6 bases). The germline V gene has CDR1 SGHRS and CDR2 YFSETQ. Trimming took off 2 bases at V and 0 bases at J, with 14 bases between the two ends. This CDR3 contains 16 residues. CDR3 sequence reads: CASSFGTGLANYGYTF. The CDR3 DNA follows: TGCGCCAGCAGCTTTGGTACAGGGCTAGCTAACTATGGCTACACCTTC.

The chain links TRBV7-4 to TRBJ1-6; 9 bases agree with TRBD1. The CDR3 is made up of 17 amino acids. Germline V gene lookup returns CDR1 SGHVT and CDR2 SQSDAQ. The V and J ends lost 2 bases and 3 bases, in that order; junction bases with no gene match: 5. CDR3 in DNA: TGTGCCAGCAGCTTAAAGACGGGACAGGGCTATAATTCACCCCTCCACTTT. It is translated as CASSLKTGQGYNSPLHF.

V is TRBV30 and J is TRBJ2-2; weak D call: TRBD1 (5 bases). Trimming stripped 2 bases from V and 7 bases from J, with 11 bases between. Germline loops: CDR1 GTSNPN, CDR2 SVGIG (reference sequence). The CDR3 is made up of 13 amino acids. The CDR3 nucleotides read TGTGCCTGGAGTCGACAGCAGTTCGGGGAGCTGTTTTTT. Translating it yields CAWSRQQFGELFF.

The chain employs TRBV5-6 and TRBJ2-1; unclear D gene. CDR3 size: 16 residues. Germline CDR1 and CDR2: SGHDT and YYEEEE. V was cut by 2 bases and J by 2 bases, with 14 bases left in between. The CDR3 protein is CASSFGGVRPYNEQFF. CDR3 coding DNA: TGTGCCAGCAGCTTCGGCGGAGTGAGACCCTACAATGAGCAGTTCTTC.

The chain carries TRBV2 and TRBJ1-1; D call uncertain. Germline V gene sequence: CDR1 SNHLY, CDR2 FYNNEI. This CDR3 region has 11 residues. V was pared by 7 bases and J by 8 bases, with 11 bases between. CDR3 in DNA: TGTGCCAGCACCCGAGGATCGGAAGCTTTCTTT. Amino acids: CASTRGSEAFF.

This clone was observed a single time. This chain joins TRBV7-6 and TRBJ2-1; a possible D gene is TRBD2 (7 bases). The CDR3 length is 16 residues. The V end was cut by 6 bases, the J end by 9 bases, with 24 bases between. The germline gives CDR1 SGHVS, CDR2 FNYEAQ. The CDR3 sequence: CASSYHRGARLFEQFF. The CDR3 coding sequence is TGTGCCAGCAGTTACCACCGGGGGGCCCGCTTGTTTGAGCAGTTCTTC.

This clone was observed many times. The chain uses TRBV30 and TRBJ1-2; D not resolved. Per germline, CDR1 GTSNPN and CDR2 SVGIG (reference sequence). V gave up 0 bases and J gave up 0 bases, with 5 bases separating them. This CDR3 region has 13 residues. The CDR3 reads CAWSVEANYGYTF. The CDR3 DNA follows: TGTGCCTGGAGTGTAGAGGCTAACTATGGCTACACCTTC.

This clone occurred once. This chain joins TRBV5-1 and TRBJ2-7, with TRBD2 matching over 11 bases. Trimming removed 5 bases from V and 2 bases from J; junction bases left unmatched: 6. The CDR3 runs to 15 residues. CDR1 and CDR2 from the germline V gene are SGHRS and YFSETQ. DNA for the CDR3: TGCGCCAGCAGTCCCGGGACTAGCGGTCCCTACGAGCAGTACTTC. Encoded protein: CASSPGTSGPYEQYF.

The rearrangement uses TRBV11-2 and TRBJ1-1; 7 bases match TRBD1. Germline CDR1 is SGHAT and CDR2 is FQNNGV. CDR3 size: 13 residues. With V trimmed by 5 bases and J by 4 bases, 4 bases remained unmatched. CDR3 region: CASSPHRGTEAFF. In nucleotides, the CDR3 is TGTGCCAGCAGCCCCCACAGGGGCACTGAAGCTTTCTTT.

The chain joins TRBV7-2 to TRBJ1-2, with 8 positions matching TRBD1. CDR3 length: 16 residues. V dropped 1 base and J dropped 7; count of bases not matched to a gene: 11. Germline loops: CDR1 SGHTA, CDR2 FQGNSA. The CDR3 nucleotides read TGTGCCAGCAGCTTAGTGAGTTCAGGGGGCGCCTCTGGCTACACCTTC. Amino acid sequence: CASSLVSSGGASGYTF. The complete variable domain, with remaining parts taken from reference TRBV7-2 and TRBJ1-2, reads GAGVSQSPSNKVTEKGKDVELRCDPISGHTALYWYRQSLGQGLEFLIYFQGNSAPDKSGLPSDRFSAERTGGSVSTLTIQRTQQEDSAVYLCASSLVSSGGASGYTFGSGTRLTVV.

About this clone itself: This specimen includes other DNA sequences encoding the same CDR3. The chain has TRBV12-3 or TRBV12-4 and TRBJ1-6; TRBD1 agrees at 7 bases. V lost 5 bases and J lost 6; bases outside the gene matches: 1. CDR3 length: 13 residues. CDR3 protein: CASSRQGNSPLHF. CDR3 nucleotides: TGTGCCAGCAGTCGACAGGGTAATTCACCCCTCCACTTT.